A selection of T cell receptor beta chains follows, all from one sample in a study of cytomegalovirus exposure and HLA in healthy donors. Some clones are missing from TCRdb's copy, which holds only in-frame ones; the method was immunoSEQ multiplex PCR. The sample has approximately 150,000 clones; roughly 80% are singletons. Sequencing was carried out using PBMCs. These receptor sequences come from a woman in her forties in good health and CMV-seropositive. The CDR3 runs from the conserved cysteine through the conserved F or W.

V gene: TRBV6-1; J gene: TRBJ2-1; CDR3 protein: CASSSSGRAHNEQFF
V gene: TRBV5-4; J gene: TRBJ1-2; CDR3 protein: CASSRTNANYGYTF
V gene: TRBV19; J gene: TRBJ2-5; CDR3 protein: CASSPGLGETQYF
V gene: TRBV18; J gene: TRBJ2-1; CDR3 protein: CASSQGSGAYNEQFF
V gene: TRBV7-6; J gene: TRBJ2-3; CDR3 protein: CASSLIAGADTDTQYF
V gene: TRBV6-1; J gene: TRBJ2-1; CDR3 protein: CASSHGGNEQFF
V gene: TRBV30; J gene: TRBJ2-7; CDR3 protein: CAWTTREYEQYF
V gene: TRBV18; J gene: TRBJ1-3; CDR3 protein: CASSEGASSGNTIYF
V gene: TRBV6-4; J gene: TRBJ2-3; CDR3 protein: CASSPSFGTDTQYF
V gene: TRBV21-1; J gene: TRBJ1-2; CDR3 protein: CAGLDRSWGYTF
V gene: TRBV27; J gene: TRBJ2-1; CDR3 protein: CASSKDRGPYNEQFF
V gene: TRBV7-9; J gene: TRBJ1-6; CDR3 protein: CASSTDSYNSPLHF
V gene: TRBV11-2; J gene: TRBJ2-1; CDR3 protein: CASGPGTSGYNEQFF
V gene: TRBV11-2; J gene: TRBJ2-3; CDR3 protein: CASSLQLSGGTDTQYF
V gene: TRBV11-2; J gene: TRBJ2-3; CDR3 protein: CASSLDLSYTQYF
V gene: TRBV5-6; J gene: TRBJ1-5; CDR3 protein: CASSLGDQPQHF
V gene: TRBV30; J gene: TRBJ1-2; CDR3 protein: CAWWGDGYTF
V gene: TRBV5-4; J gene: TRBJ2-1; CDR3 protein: CASSLRRLAGDNEQFF
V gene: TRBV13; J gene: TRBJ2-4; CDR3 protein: CASSRLAGDKNIQYF
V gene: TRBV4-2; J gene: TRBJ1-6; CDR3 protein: CASSPEQGSPLHF
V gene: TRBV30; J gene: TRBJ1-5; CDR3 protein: CAWTYSGQGRMGNQPQHF
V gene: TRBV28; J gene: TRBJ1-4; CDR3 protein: CASSLPGSPNEKLFF
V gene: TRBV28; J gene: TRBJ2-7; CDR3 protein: CASSSPPGQKQYF